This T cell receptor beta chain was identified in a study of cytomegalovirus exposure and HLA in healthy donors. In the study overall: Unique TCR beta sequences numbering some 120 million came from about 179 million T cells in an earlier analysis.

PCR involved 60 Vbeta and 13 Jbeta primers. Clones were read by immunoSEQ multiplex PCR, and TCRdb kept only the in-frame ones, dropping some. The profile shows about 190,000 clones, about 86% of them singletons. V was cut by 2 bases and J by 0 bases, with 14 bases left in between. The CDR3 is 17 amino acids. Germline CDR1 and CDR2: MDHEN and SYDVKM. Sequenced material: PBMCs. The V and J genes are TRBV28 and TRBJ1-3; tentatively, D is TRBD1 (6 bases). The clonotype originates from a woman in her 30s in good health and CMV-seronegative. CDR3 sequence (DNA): TGTGCCAGCAGTTTAGGCTGGGGGGGCGACTCTGGAAACACCATATATTTT. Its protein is CASSLGWGGDSGNTIYF.